The clone carrying this T cell receptor beta chain was detected only a few times. Peripheral blood from each donor was collected in a volume of 8 to 10 milliliters. Per-sample PBMC isolation yielded at least 6.5 million cells. A second about 7 to 12 cycle PCR used barcoded and J-beta primers. MiXCR was run by TCRdb on the 5' RACE reads, yielding one entry per CDR3 protein. The data show under 2,000,000 distinct CDR3 sequences, around half seen once. These data originate in a study of blood T cells in healthy people across ages. The CDR3 has 15 residues. Germline values: CDR1 SGHRS, CDR2 YFSETQ. Deletions cut 4 bases from V and 7 bases from J, with 15 bases between.

The V call is TRBV5-1, the J call TRBJ1-6, with a weak D call TRBD1 (6 bases). The origin of this receptor is a woman between 35 and 50 years old in good health. The specimen sequenced was blood. The CDR3 here is CASSPGHQANSPLHF. The CDR3 nucleotides are TGCGCCAGCAGCCCGGGACATCAAGCAAATTCACCCCTCCACTTT.